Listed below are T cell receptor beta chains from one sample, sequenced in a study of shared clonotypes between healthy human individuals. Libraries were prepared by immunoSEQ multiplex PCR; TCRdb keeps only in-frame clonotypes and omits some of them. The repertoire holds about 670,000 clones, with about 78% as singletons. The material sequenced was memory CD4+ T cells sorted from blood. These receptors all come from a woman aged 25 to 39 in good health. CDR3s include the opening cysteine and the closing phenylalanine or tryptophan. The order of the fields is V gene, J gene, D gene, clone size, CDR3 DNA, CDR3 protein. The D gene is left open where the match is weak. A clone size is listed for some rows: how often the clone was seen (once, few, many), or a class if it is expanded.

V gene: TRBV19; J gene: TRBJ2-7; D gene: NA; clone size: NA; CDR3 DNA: TGTGCCAGTAGTATCATTGGCGGACAGACCTACGAGCAGTACTTC; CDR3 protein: CASSIIGGQTYEQYF
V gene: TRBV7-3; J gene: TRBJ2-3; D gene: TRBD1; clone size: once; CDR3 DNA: TGTGCCAGCAGCAAACAGGGGGCAGTCACAGATACGCAGTATTTT; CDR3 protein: CASSKQGAVTDTQYF
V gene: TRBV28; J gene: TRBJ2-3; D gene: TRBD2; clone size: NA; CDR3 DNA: TGTGCCAGCAGTTTTCTAGCGGGAGCGGGCCCAGATACGCAGTATTTT; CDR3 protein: CASSFLAGAGPDTQYF
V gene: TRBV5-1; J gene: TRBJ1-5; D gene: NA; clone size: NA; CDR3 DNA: TGCGCCAGCAGCTTGGATGACAGATATCAGCCCCAGCATTTT; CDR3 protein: CASSLDDRYQPQHF
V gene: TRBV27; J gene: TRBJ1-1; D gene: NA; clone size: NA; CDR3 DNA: TGTGCCAGCAGTCCCGGGTCGGTATTCACTGAAGCTTTCTTT; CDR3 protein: CASSPGSVFTEAFF
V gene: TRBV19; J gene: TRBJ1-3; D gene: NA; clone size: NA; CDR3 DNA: TGTGCCAGTACGGAACAGTCTGGAAACACCATATATTTT; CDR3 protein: CASTEQSGNTIYF
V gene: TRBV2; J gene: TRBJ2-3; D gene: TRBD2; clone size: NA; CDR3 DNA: TGTGCCACCCTGCCAGCAGCGGGAGGGTTTGGAGATACGCAGTATTTT; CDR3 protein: CATLPAAGGFGDTQYF
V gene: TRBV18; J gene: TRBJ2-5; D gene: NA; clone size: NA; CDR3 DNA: TGTGCCAGCTCACCGGAGGGAGAGACCCAGTACTTC; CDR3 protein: CASSPEGETQYF
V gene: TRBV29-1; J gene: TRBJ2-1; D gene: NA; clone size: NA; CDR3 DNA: TGCAGCATAAAGCCGAGGGCCTACAATGAGCAGTTCTTC; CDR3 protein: CSIKPRAYNEQFF
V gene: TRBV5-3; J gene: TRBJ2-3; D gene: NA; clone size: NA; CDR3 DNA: TGTGCCAGAAGCGGGCCAAGGTCCTACACAGATACGCAGTATTTT; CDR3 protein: CARSGPRSYTDTQYF
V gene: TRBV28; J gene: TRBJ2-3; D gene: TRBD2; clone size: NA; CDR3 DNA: TGTGCCAGCAGTTCTAGCGGGAGGTCCCCCACAGATACGCAGTATTTT; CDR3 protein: CASSSSGRSPTDTQYF
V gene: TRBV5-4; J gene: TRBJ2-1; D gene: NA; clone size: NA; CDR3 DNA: TGTGCCAGCAGCTTTAGCGGAGCCATCTCCTACAATGAGCAGTTCTTC; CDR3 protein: CASSFSGAISYNEQFF
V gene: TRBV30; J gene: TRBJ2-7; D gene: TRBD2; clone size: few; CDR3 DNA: TGTGCCTGGAGTCCGGGACTAGCGAACGAGCAGTACTTC; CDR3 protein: CAWSPGLANEQYF
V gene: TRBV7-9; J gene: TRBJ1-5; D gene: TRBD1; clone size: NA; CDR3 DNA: TGTGCCAGCAGCTTAGATACAGGGGGCTTTCAGCCCCAGCATTTT; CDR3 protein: CASSLDTGGFQPQHF
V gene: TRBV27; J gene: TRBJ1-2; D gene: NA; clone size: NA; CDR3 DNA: TGTGCCAGCAGTTTATCGGTCACTGACAACTATGGCTACACCTTC; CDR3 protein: CASSLSVTDNYGYTF
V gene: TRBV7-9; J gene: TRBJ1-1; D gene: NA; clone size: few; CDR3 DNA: TGTGCCAGCAGCTGGGACATGAACACTGAAGCTTTCTTT; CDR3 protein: CASSWDMNTEAFF
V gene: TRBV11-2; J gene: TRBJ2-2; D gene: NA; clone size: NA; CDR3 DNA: TGTGCCAGCAGCTTAGGGAAGAACACCGGGGAGCTGTTTTTT; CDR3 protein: CASSLGKNTGELFF
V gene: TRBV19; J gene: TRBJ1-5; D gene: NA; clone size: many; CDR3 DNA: TGTGCCAGTAGTGCAACATCCACAGCGGGTCAGCCCCAGCATTTT; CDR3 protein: CASSATSTAGQPQHF
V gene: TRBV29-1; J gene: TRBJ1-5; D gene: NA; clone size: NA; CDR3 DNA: TGCAGCGTCAGGAGCGACAGTAGCAATCAGCCCCAGCATTTT; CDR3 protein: CSVRSDSSNQPQHF
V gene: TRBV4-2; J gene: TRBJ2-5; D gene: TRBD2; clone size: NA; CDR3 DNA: TGTGCCAGCAGCCAAGATCGGGAGGGCCAAGAGACCCAGTACTTC; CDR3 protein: CASSQDREGQETQYF
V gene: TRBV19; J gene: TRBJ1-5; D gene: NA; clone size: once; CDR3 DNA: TGTGCCAGTAGCCCCCTCCAGCTGTCCCAGCATTTT; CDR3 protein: CASSPLQLSQHF
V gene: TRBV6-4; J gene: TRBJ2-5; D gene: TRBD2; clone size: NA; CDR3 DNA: TGTGCCAGCAGTGGTTGCGGGAGGCCTCCGTACCAAGAGACCCAGTACTTC; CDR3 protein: CASSGCGRPPYQETQYF
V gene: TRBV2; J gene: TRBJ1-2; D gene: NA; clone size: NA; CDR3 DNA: TGTGCCAGCAGGGCAGGGTCGGTCTATGGCTACACCTTC; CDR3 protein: CASRAGSVYGYTF
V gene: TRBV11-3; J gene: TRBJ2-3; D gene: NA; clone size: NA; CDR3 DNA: TGTGCCAGCAGCTTAGGTCTAGCAAGCACAGATACGCAGTATTTT; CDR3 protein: CASSLGLASTDTQYF
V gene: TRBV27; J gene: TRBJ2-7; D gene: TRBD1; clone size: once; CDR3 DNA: TGTGCCAGCACCCCCGCAGGACAGGGGGCGCTGCCTGGGGCCGAGCAGTACTTC; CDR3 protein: CASTPAGQGALPGAEQYF
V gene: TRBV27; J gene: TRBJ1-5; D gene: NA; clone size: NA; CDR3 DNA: TGTGCCAGCAGCCCTGGGGGAGGGCAGCCCCAGCATTTT; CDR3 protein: CASSPGGGQPQHF
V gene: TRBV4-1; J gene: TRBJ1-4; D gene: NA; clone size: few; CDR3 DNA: TGCGCCAGCAGCCCGTATCATGGGGAAAAACTGTTTTTT; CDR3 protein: CASSPYHGEKLFF
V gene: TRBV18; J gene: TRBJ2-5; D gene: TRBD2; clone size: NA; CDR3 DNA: TGTGCCAGCTCACCACGGGGGGGCCAAGAGACCCAGTACTTC; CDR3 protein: CASSPRGGQETQYF
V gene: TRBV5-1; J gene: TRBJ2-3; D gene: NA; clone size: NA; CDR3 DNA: TGCGCCAGCAGCCTCCTCTCGGGTTCGCAGTATTTT; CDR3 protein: CASSLLSGSQYF
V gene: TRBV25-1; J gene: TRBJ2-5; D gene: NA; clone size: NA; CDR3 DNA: TGTGCCAGCAGTGAATCCGACGAGACCCAGTACTTC; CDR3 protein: CASSESDETQYF
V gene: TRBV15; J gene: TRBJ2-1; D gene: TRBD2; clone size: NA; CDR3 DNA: TGTGCCACCAGACCCAGGACTAGCGGCTACAATGAGCAGTTCTTC; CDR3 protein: CATRPRTSGYNEQFF
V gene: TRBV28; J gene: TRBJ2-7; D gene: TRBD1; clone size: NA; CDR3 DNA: TGTGCCAGCAGCCTAGCGCTGGGACAGGGGAGCTACGAGCAGTACTTC; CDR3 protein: CASSLALGQGSYEQYF
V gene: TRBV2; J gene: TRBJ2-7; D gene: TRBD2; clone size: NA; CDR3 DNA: TGTGCCAGCAGTGTTGAGTTTGCTAGCGGGAGTTACGAGCAGTACTTC; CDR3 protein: CASSVEFASGSYEQYF
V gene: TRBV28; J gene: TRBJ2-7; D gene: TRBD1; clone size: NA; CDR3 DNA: TGTGCCAGCAGGACGACAGGGCGCTACGAGCAGTACTTC; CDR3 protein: CASRTTGRYEQYF
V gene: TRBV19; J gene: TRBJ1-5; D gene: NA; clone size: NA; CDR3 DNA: TGTGCCAGTAGTATATTTGGGGATCCAGGCAATCAGCCCCAGCATTTT; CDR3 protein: CASSIFGDPGNQPQHF
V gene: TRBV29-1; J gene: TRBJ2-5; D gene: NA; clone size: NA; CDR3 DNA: TGCAGCGTGCACAAGGGATGGCAGGGGCAGTACTTC; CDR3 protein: CSVHKGWQGQYF
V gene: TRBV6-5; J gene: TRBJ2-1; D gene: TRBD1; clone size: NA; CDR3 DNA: TGTGCCAGCAGTTACAAACCAGGGGGCTACAATGAGCAGTTCTTC; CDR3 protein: CASSYKPGGYNEQFF
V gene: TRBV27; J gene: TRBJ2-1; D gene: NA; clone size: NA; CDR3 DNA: TGTGCCAGCAAAAATCCCCGGGACCCGTACAATGAGCAGTTCTTC; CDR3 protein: CASKNPRDPYNEQFF
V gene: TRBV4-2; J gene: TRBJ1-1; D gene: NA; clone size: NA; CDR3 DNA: TGTGCCAGCAGCTGGTGGGGGGCGGACACTGAAGCTTTCTTT; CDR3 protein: CASSWWGADTEAFF
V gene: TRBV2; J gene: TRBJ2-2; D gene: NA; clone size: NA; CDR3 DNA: TGTGCCAGCAGGACCGGGACGGGGACTGGGGAGCTGTTTTTT; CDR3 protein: CASRTGTGTGELFF
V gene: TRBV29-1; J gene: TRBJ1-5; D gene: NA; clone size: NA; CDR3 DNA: TGCAGCGTTGGGGGCCTACGGGGGCCCCAGCATTTT; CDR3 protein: CSVGGLRGPQHF
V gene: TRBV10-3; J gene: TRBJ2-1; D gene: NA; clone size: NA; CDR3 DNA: TGTGCCACCTCAGAGGTCAATGAGCAGTTCTTC; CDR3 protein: CATSEVNEQFF
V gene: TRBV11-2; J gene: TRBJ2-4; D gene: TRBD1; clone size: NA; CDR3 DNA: TGTGCCAGCAGCTTGACCGGGACAGGTATAGCCAAAAACATTCAGTACTTC; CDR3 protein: CASSLTGTGIAKNIQYF
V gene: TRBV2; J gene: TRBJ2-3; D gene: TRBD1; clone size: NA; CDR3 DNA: TGTGCCATCCCGGACAGGGATTCAGATACGCAGTATTTT; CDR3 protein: CAIPDRDSDTQYF
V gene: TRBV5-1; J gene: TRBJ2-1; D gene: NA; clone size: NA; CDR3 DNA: TGCGCCAGCAGCTTGGCCCCCATCAATGAGCAGTTCTTC; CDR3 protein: CASSLAPINEQFF
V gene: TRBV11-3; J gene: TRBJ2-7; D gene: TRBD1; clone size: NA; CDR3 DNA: TGTGCCAGCAGCCGAGGACAGGGCCCGACCTACGAGCAGTACTTC; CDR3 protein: CASSRGQGPTYEQYF
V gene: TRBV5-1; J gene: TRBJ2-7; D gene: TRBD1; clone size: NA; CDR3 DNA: TGCGCCAGCAGCTTGGGAGACAGGGATCTTACCGAGCAGTACTTC; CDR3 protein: CASSLGDRDLTEQYF
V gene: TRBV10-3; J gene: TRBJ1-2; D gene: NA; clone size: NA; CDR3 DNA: TGTGCCATCAGTGAGTCGCTGGGGGCAGGCTACACCTTC; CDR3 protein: CAISESLGAGYTF
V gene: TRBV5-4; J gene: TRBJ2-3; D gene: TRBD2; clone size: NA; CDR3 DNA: TGTGCCAGCAGCCCGACTAGCGGGAGTAATAGGGCAGATACGCAGTATTTT; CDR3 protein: CASSPTSGSNRADTQYF
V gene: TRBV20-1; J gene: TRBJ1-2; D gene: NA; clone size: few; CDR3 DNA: TGCAGTGCTTTTCGCTATGGCTACACCTTC; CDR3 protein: CSAFRYGYTF
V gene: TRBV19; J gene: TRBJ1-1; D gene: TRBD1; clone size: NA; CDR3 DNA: TGTGCCAGCTCGCCCCGGGACAGGGTGGTGAACACTGAAGCTTTCTTT; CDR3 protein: CASSPRDRVVNTEAFF
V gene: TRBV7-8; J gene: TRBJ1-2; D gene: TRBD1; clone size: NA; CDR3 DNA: TGTGCCAGCAGCCCTATAGAGACAGGGACATTAGGTGGCTACACCTTC; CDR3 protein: CASSPIETGTLGGYTF
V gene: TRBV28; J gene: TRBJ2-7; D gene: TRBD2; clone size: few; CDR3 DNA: TGTGCCACCGAGGGGACTAGTAACGAGCAGTACTTC; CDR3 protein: CATEGTSNEQYF
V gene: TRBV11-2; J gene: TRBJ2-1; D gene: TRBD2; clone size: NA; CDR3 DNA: TGTGCCAGCAGCGAACTTAGCGGGAGAGGCAATGAGCAGTTCTTC; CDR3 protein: CASSELSGRGNEQFF
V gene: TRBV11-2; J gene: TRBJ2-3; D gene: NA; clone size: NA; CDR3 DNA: TGTGCCAGCAGCCGTGAGGGGAGCACAGATACGCAGTATTTT; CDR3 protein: CASSREGSTDTQYF
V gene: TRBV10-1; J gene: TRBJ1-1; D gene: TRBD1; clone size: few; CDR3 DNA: TGCGCCAGCAAAAGGACAGGGGAGGACACTGAAGCTTTCTTT; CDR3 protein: CASKRTGEDTEAFF
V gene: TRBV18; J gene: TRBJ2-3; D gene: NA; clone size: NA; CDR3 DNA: TGTGCCAGCTCACCGAATAGCGGAAGCACAGATACGCAGTATTTT; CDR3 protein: CASSPNSGSTDTQYF